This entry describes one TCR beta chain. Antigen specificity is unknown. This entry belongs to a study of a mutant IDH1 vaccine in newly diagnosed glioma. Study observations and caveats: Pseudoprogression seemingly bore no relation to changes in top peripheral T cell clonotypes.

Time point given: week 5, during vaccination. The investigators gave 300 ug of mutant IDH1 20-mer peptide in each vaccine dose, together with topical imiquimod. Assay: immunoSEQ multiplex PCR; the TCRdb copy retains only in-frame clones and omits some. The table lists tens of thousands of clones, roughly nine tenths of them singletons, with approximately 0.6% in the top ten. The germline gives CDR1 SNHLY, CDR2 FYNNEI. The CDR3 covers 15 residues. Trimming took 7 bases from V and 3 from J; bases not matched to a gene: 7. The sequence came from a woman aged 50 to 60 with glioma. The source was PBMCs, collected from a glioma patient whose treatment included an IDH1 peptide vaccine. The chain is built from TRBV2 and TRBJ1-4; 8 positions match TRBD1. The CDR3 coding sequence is TGTGCCAGCATGGCCAGGGGGCAATCTAATGAAAAACTGTTTTTT. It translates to CASMARGQSNEKLFF.